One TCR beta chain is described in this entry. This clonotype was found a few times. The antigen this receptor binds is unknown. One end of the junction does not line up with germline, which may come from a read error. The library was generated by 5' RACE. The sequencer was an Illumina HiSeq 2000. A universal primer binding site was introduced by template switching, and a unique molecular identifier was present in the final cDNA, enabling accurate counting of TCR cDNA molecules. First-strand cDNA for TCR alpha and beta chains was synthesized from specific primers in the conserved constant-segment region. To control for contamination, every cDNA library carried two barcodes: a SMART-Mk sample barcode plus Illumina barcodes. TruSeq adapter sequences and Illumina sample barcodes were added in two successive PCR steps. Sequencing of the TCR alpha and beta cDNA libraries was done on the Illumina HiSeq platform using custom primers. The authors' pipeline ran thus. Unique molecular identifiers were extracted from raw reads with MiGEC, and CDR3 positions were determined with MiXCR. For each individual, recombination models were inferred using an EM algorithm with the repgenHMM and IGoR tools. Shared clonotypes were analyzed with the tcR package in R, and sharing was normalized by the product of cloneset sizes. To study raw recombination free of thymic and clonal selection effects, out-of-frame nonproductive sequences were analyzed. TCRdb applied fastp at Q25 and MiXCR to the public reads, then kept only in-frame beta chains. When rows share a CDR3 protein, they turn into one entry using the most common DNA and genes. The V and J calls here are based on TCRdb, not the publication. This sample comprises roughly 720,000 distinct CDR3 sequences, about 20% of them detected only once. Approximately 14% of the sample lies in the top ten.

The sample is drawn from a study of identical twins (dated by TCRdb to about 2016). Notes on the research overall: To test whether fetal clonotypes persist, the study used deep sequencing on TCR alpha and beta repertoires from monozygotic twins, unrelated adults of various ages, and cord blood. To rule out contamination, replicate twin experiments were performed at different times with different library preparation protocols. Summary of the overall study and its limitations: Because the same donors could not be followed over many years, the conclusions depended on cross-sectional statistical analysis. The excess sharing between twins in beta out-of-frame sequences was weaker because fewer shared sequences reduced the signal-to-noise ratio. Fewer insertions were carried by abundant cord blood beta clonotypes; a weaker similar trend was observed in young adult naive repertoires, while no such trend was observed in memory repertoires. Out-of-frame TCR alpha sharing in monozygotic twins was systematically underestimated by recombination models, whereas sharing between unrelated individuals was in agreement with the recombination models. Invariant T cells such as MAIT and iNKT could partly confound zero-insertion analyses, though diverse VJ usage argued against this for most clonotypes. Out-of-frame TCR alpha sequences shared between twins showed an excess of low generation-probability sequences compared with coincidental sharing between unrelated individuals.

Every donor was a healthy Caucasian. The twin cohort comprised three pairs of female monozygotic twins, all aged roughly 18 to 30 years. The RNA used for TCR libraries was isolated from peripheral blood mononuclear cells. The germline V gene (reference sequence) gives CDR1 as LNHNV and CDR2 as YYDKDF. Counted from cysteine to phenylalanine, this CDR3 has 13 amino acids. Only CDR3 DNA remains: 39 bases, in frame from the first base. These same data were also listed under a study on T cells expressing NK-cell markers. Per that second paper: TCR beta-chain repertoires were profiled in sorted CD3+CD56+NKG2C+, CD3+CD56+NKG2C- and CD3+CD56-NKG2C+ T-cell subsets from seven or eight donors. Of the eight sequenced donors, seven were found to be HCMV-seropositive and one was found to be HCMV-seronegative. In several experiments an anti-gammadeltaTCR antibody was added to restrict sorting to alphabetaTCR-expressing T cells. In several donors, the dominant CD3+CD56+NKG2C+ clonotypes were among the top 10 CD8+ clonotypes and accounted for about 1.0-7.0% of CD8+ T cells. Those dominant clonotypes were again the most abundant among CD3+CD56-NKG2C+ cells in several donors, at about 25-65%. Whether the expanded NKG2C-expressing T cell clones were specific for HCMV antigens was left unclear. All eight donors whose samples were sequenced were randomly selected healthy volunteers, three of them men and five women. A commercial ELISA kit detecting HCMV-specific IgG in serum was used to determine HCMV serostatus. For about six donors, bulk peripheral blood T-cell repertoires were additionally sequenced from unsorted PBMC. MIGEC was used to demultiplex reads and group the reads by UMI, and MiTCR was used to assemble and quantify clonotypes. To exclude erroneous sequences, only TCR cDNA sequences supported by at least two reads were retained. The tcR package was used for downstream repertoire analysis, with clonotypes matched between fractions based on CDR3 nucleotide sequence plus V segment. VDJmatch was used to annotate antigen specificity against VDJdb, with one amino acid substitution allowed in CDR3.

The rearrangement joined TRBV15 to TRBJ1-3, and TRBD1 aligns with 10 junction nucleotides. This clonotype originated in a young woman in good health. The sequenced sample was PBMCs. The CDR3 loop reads CATSRDKPGQGNF. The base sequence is TGTGCCACCAGCAGAGATAAGCCGGGACAGGGGAATTTT.